This T cell receptor beta chain emerged from a study of blood T cell repertoires in COVID-19. Study-level background: Whether acute or convalescent, the COVID-19 samples came from the United States, Italy and Spain. T cells, B-cell-depleted T cells, or PBMCs supplied cDNA or gDNA.

As handled by the study authors: Scientists estimated how many nucleated cells there were by amplifying reference gene primers. Profiled with immunoSEQ multiplex PCR; TCRdb holds only in-frame clones, not every one. D and trimming were read from the DNA, whereas the V and J calls and clone size are those reported in that table. The table has 150,000 to 200,000 clones, 85% to 90% seen once. This clone was observed once. Between the trimmed V and J ends, which lost 4 bases and 10 bases, there was a span of 13 bases. The V gene's germline CDR1 is SGHNT and CDR2 YENEEA. This CDR3 has 12 amino acids. J is TRBJ1-1 and V is TRBV11-3; D possibly corresponds to TRBD1 (6 bases). What was sequenced was peripheral blood. The receptor was isolated from an elderly woman in a cohort sampled during active or convalescent COVID-19. CDR3 bases: TGTGCCAGCAGCTCGGAGAGGGGGATAGCTTTCTTT. Translated: CASSSERGIAFF.